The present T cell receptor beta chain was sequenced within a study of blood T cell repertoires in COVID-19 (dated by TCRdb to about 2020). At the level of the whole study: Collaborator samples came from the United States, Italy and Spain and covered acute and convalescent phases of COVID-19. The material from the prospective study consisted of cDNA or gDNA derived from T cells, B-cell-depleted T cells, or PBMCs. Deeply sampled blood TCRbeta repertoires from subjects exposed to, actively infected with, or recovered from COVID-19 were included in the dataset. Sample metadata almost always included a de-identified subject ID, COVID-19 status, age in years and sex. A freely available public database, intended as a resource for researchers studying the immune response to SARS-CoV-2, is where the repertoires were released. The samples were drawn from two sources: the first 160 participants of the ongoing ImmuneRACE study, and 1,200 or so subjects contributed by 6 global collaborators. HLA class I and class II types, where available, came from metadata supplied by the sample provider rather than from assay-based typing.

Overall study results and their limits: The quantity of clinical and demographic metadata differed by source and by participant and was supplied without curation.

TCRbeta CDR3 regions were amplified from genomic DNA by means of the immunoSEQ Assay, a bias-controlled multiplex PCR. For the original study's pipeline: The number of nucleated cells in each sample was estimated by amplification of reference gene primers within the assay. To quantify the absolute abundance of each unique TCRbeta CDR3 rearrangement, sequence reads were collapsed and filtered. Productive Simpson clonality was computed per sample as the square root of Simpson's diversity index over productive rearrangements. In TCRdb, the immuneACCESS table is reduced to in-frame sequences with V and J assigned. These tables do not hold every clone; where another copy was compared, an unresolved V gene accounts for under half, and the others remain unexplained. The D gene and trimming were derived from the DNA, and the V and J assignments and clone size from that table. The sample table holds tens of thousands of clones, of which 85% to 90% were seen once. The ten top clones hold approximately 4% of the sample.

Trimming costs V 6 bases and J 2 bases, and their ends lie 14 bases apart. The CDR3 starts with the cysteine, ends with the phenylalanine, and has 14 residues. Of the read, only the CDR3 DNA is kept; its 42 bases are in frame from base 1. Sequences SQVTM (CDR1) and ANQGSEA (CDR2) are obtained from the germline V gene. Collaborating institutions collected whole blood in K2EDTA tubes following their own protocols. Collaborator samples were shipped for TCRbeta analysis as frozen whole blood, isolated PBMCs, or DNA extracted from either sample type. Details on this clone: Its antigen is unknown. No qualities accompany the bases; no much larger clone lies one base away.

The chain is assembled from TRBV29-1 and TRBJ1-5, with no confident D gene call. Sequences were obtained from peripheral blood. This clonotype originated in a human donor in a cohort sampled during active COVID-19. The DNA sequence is TGCAGCGTCCAGAGCGGAGGCGGCAATCAGCCCCAGCATTTT. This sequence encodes CSVQSGGGNQPQHF. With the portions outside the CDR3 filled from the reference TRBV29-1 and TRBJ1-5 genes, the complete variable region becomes SAVISQKPSRDICQRGTSLTIQCQVDSQVTMMFWYRQQPGQSLTLIATANQGSEATYESGFVIDKFPISRPNLTFSTLTVSNMSPEDSSIYLCSVQSGGGNQPQHFGDGTRLSIL.